This paragraph covers one T cell receptor (beta chain) sequence. Original data processing: Using reference gene primer amplification, nucleated cell counts were estimated. Libraries were prepared by immunoSEQ multiplex PCR; TCRdb keeps only in-frame clonotypes and omits some of them. V and J calls and clone size are given by that table; D and trimming were obtained from the DNA. The table lists roughly 400,000 clones, approximately 88% of them singletons, with over 2% in the top ten. This record comes from a study of blood T cell repertoires in COVID-19. Study summary: Samples of COVID-19 (acute and convalescent) were obtained from the United States, Italy and Spain.

The length of the CDR3 is 16 residues. CDR1 and CDR2 from the germline V gene are SNHLY and FYNNEI. V lost 7 bases to trimming and J lost 4 bases; unmatched junction nucleotides: 12. In terms of age and location, participants ranged from roughly 18 to 89 years and lived in about 25 US areas. The clonotype comes from a woman in her forties with acute COVID-19. Sequencing was carried out using PBMCs or T cells enriched from blood (not recorded which). V usage is TRBV2 and J usage is TRBJ2-7, with TRBD1 matching over 11 bases. The CDR3 nucleotides read TGTGCCAGCAAGCGATCTCCGGGACAGGGGGATTACGAGCAGTACTTC. Its protein product is CASKRSPGQGDYEQYF.